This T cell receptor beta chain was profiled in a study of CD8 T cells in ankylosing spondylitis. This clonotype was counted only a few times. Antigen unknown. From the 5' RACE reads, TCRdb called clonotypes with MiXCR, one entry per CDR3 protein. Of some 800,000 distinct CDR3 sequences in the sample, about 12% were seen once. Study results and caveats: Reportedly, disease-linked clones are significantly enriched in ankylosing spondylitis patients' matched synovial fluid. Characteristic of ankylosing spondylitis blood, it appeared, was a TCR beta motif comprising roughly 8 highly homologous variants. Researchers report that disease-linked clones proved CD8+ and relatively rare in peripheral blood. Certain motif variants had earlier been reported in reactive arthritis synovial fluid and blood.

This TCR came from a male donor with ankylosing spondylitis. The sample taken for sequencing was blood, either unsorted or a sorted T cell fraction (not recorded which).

The CDR3 region is CASSLGANEKLFF. The CDR3 region has the DNA TGTGCCAGCAGCTTGGGCGCTAATGAAAAACTGTTTTTT. J is TRBJ1-4 and V is TRBV7-3; D remains ambiguous. Germline V gene sequence: CDR1 SGHTA, CDR2 FQGTGA. The germline V and J ends were trimmed by 3 bases and 3 bases, with 5 bases remaining between them. This CDR3 is built from 13 residues.